Below, 20 T cell receptor beta chains from the same sample are listed, as sequenced in a study of cytomegalovirus exposure and HLA in healthy donors. The PCR had 60 Vbeta and 13 Jbeta primers. The table came from immunoSEQ multiplex PCR; TCRdb's copy has only in-frame clones and leaves some out. This table has 200,000 to 250,000 clones, roughly 80% appearing once. Sequenced input: PBMCs. The receptors shown here come from a woman in her twenties or thirties in good health and CMV-seronegative.

This clone was recorded a few times. Other DNA sequences in the same sample also yield this CDR3. The chain is built from TRBV5-1 and TRBJ2-7, with D perhaps TRBD2 (6 bases). The V and J ends lost 2 bases and 4 bases respectively, with 7 bases between them. CDR3 length: 12 amino acids. The germline gives CDR1 SGHRS, CDR2 YFSETQ. The CDR3 region has the DNA TGCGCCAGCAGCTTCGGGGGTTACGAGCAGTACTTC. This translates into CASSFGGYEQYF.

The chain uses TRBV28 and TRBJ2-3, with 7 bases aligning to TRBD2. V gave up 2 bases and J gave up 0 bases; unmatched junction bases: 2. The CDR3 contains 15 residues. Per the germline V gene, CDR1 is MDHEN and CDR2 is SYDVKM. CDR3 in DNA: TGTGCCAGCAGTTTACCGGGAGGCAGCACAGATACGCAGTATTTT. This translates into CASSLPGGSTDTQYF.

The V gene is TRBV11-2, the J gene TRBJ1-6; D is possibly TRBD1 (5 bases). This CDR3 region has 15 residues. CDR1 is SGHAT, CDR2 FQNNGV, per germline. V was shortened by 0 bases and J by 10 bases, with 13 bases between the two germline ends. CDR3 DNA sequence: TGTGCCAGCAGCTTAGAGGGAGGGGTCGGGTCACCCCTCCACTTT. Translated, it gives CASSLEGGVGSPLHF.

V is TRBV7-9 and J is TRBJ1-1, with D perhaps matching TRBD1 (6 bases). The CDR3 runs to 15 residues. Per germline, CDR1 SEHNR and CDR2 FQNEAQ (reference sequence). With 1 base removed from V and 5 bases from J, the gap between germline ends came to 14 bases. CDR3 loop: CASSLGSGGWTEAFF. The DNA for the CDR3 is TGTGCCAGCAGCTTAGGTTCGGGGGGCTGGACTGAAGCTTTCTTT.

The V and J genes are TRBV7-3 and TRBJ1-1, with a tentative D call TRBD1 (5 bases). Trimming removed 2 bases at V and 4 bases at J, with 11 bases between. Germline values: CDR1 SGHTA, CDR2 FQGTGA. CDR3 length: 14 amino acids. Written as DNA, the CDR3 is TGTGCCAGCAGCTTAGGTGGGAGGGGCACTGAAGCTTTCTTT. This encodes CASSLGGRGTEAFF.

V is TRBV27 and J is TRBJ2-7; 7 bases align to TRBD2. CDR1 is MNHEY and CDR2 is SMNVEV in the germline V gene (reference sequence). V was pared by 2 bases and J by 1 base, with 2 bases of the junction left unmatched. This CDR3 contains 14 residues. In nucleotides, the CDR3 is TGTGCCAGCAGTTTAGCGGGAGCGTCCTACGAGCAGTACTTC. Its translation is CASSLAGASYEQYF.

This clone was counted a few times. The chain joins TRBV10-1 to TRBJ2-1, with 7 bases that match TRBD2. J gave up 2 bases and V 6 bases, and 7 bases lay outside the gene matches. Germline V lookup: CDR1 WNHNN, CDR2 SYGVQD (reference sequence). This CDR3 spans 15 amino acids. The CDR3 bases are TGCGCCAGCAGCCCAGCGGGGAGCACCTACAATGAGCAGTTCTTC. Translation: CASSPAGSTYNEQFF.

The chain combines TRBV9 with TRBJ1-2; D uncertain. Germline assignment: CDR1 SGDLS and CDR2 YYNGEE. V was clipped by 0 bases and J by 3 bases, with 3 bases between them. The CDR3 loop spans 12 amino acids. CDR3 region: CASSVADYGYTF. In DNA, the CDR3 is TGTGCCAGCAGCGTAGCGGACTATGGCTACACCTTC.

The chain is built from TRBV28 and TRBJ2-5; 9 nucleotides align to TRBD2. The CDR3 is 13 amino acids. J lost 2 bases, V lost 8 bases, and 3 bases had no gene match. From germline, CDR1 is MDHEN and CDR2 SYDVKM. CDR3 loop: CASLAGTQETQYF. CDR3 nucleotides: TGTGCCAGCCTAGCGGGGACACAAGAGACCCAGTACTTC.

The rearrangement links TRBV5-4 to TRBJ2-7; D perhaps matches TRBD2 (6 bases). The V end lost 3 bases, the J end lost 5 bases, and 12 bases lay between the germline ends. CDR3 length: 13 amino acids. Germline CDR1 reads SGHNT; CDR2 reads YYREEE (reference sequence). CDR3 coding DNA: TGTGCCAGCAGCTCCGGGACTCTCCACGAGCAGTACTTC. As protein: CASSSGTLHEQYF.

V and J are TRBV10-1 and TRBJ2-3, with TRBD1 matching over 8 bases. V lost 4 bases to trimming and J lost 3 bases; unmatched junction nucleotides: 6. The germline V gene encodes CDR1 WNHNN and CDR2 SYGVQD (reference sequence). The CDR3 is 15 residues long. The CDR3 DNA reads TGCGCCAGCAGTGGCGACAGGGGTTATACAGATACGCAGTATTTT. This gives the protein CASSGDRGYTDTQYF.

This clone was recorded a few times. This chain joins TRBV6-4 and TRBJ2-3; 8 bases are shared with TRBD2. Germline V gives CDR1 MRHNA, CDR2 SNTAGT. There are 14 residues in the CDR3. V was clipped by 4 bases and J by 4 bases; unmatched bases: 4. CDR3 residues: CASSGSGSADTQYF. DNA for the CDR3: TGTGCCAGCAGTGGAAGCGGGAGCGCAGATACGCAGTATTTT.

The V gene is TRBV7-8, the J gene TRBJ2-7; D not resolved. The germline gives CDR1 SGHVS, CDR2 FQNEAQ. V was cut by 1 base and J by 2 bases, with 15 bases left in between. The CDR3 covers 16 residues. This CDR3 reads CASSLGASVIPYEQYF. In DNA, the CDR3 is TGTGCCAGCAGCTTAGGGGCATCAGTGATTCCCTACGAGCAGTACTTC.

This clone came up a few times. This chain uses TRBV7-9 with TRBJ1-2, with D perhaps matching TRBD1 (6 bases). Germline CDR1 SEHNR, CDR2 FQNEAQ (reference sequence). V lost 5 bases, J lost 5 bases, and 18 bases lay in between. The CDR3 length is 15 residues. CDR3 protein: CASSTRQVLRYGYTF. The CDR3 region has the DNA TGTGCCAGCAGCACGCGACAGGTCCTCCGGTATGGCTACACCTTC.

The CDR3 DNA sequence: TGCGCCAGCAGCCAAGAAGGCAACAGGGGGCTGATGTCTCAGCCCCAGCATTTT. The encoded protein is CASSQEGNRGLMSQPQHF. This chain connects TRBV4-1 to TRBJ1-5, with 9 bases aligning to TRBD1. The CDR3 runs to 18 residues. CDR1 MGHRA and CDR2 YSYEKL come from the germline V gene. Germline trimming cut 0 bases from V and 6 bases from J; bases unmatched to any gene: 12.

The chain has TRBV5-1 and TRBJ1-1; D is uncertain. CDR3 length equals 14 residues. Looked up from germline, CDR1 is SGHRS and CDR2 is YFSETQ. Trimming shortened V by 4 bases and J by 1 base, and 11 bases separated the two germline ends. The CDR3 is CASSDGGANTEAFF. The CDR3 DNA is TGCGCCAGCAGCGATGGAGGAGCGAACACTGAAGCTTTCTTT.

The chain links TRBV5-4 to TRBJ1-1, with 12 bases fitting TRBD1. J was trimmed by 1 base and V by 5 bases; bases with no gene match: 12. Germline CDR1 and CDR2: SGHNT and YYREEE (reference sequence). The CDR3 runs 18 residues. DNA for the CDR3: TGTGCCAGCAGTTCGCAGAGGGACAGGGGGCTCGGGAACACTGAAGCTTTCTTT. It is translated as CASSSQRDRGLGNTEAFF.

The chain recombines TRBV5-1 with TRBJ1-1, with 10 bases aligning to TRBD1. CDR3 length equals 17 residues. Germline V gene lookup returns CDR1 SGHRS and CDR2 YFSETQ. The trim removed 0 bases at V and 4 bases at J, leaving 9 bases unmatched. CDR3 bases: TGCGCCAGCAGCTTGGGACAGGGGGCAGCCACGGGCACTGAAGCTTTCTTT. Amino acid sequence: CASSLGQGAATGTEAFF.

CDR3 sequence: CASRRRGNEKLFF. Written as DNA, the CDR3 is TGTGCCAGCAGGCGACGGGGGAATGAAAAACTGTTTTTT. The rearrangement joins TRBV28 to TRBJ1-4, with TRBD1 as a possible D gene (5 bases). Trimming stripped 6 bases from V and 5 bases from J, with 10 bases between. The CDR3 contains 13 residues. Germline V gene data show CDR1 as MDHEN and CDR2 as SYDVKM.

The chain has TRBV4-1 and TRBJ1-5; D might be TRBD1 (6 bases). CDR1 and CDR2 (germline): MGHRA, YSYEKL. Trimming took off 4 bases at V and 1 base at J, with 11 bases between the two ends. The CDR3 totals 15 residues. CDR3 coding DNA: TGCGCCAGCAGCCCAACAACAGGGAGCAATCAGCCCCAGCATTTT. Protein product: CASSPTTGSNQPQHF.